These 20 T cell receptor beta chains were all obtained from the same sample, sequenced in a study of CD4 and CD8 cells across lung adenocarcinoma regions. MiXCR, applied by TCRdb to the PCR reads, yields one record per CDR3 protein. The table lists some 3,800 distinct CDR3 sequences, roughly 67% of them singletons. Specimen: CD8+ T cells from the margin of a lung tumor. These receptors all come from a female donor with lung adenocarcinoma. The CD4 and CD8 labels of this study may be unreliable.

This clonotype is medium-sized within its sample. The chain combines TRBV27 with TRBJ1-2; D unresolved. Germline V lookup: CDR1 MNHEY, CDR2 SMNVEV (reference sequence). There are 14 residues in the CDR3. The V end lost 2 bases, the J end lost 2 bases, and 9 bases lay between the germline ends. The CDR3 DNA sequence: TGTGCCAGCAGTTTAGCTAACACCAACTATGGCTACACCTTC. This translates into CASSLANTNYGYTF.

The chain is built from TRBV6-5 and TRBJ2-2; 8 bases are a match to TRBD1. CDR1 MNHEY and CDR2 SVGAGI come from the germline V gene. The length of the CDR3 is 18 residues. V lost 5 bases to trimming and J lost 1 base; unmatched junction nucleotides: 12. CDR3 residues: CASSVLFPGTGNTGELFF. The CDR3 DNA sequence: TGTGCCAGCAGTGTACTGTTCCCAGGGACAGGGAACACCGGGGAGCTGTTTTTT.

The J gene is TRBJ2-3, the V gene TRBV10-2, with TRBD2 matching over 8 bases. Per germline, CDR1 WSHSY and CDR2 SAAADI. The CDR3 runs to 14 residues. CDR3 loop: CAGSGGVTTDTQYF. The DNA of the CDR3 is TGCGCGGGCAGCGGGGGCGTCACTACAGATACGCAGTATTTT.

The rearrangement links TRBV11-2 to TRBJ2-5, with 13 bases matching TRBD2. The CDR3 has 17 amino acids. Germline values: CDR1 SGHAT, CDR2 FQNNGV. Trimming cost V 1 base and J 5 bases; bases outside gene matches: 7. The CDR3 protein is CASSLALAGGVRETQYF. CDR3 coding DNA: TGTGCCAGCAGCTTAGCACTAGCGGGAGGGGTTCGGGAGACCCAGTACTTC.

The chain links TRBV6-1 to TRBJ1-2; 12 bases fit TRBD1. CDR1 MNHNS and CDR2 SASEGT come from the germline V gene. The CDR3 runs 15 residues. J gave up 0 bases and V 8 bases, and 4 bases lay outside the gene matches. CDR3 amino acids: CASRGQGASNYGYTF. CDR3 bases: TGTGCCAGCCGGGGACAGGGGGCGTCTAACTATGGCTACACCTTC.

J is TRBJ2-5 and V is TRBV12-3 or TRBV12-4; D is undetermined. The CDR3 sequence is 12 residues long. Trimming took off 6 bases at V and 1 base at J, with 6 bases between the two ends. DNA for the CDR3: TGTGCCAGCAGCCCTGTCCAAGAGACCCAGTACTTC. Translating gives CASSPVQETQYF.

The V gene is TRBV6-1, the J gene TRBJ1-1; TRBD1 matches 7 bases. The CDR3 length is 13 residues. Germline loops: CDR1 MNHNS, CDR2 SASEGT. Germline trimming cut 7 bases from V and 13 bases from J; bases unmatched to any gene: 15. The CDR3 here is CASTLTGWKMDFF. CDR3 nucleotides: TGTGCCAGCACACTGACAGGGTGGAAGATGGATTTCTTT.

The genes are TRBV7-2 and TRBJ2-1; D perhaps matches TRBD1 (5 bases). The CDR3 is 12 amino acids. V was clipped by 4 bases and J by 7 bases, with 8 bases between them. Germline V gives CDR1 SGHTA, CDR2 FQGNSA. The CDR3, as DNA: TGTGCCAGCAGCTGGACACGGAATGAGCAGTTCTTC. It encodes CASSWTRNEQFF.

The V and J genes are TRBV11-3 and TRBJ2-1; 8 bases map to TRBD2. CDR1 and CDR2 from the germline V gene are SGHNT and YENEEA. The junction had 8 bases not matched to a gene; V was cut back by 1 base and J by 9 bases. This CDR3 has 15 amino acids. CDR3 sequence reads: CASSLAGGPAVEQFF. CDR3 in DNA: TGTGCCAGCAGCTTAGCGGGAGGGCCAGCAGTTGAGCAGTTCTTC.

The rearrangement links TRBV6-1 to TRBJ2-1; TRBD2 aligns across 12 bases. Germline V gene lookup returns CDR1 MNHNS and CDR2 SASEGT. The CDR3 totals 14 residues. Losses at the gene ends were 4 bases for V and 13 bases for J; bases not matched to a gene: 8. DNA for the CDR3: TGTGCCAGCAGTGTGACTAGCGGGAGTGCAGCCCAGTTCTTC. Its protein product is CASSVTSGSAAQFF.

The chain couples TRBV14 to TRBJ1-4; D may be TRBD1 (6 bases). The CDR3 has 14 amino acids. The V end lost 3 bases, the J end lost 2 bases, and 7 bases lay between the germline ends. Germline-derived CDR1 and CDR2 are SGHDN and FVKESK. The CDR3 region has the DNA TGTGCCAGCAGCCAGAGGGGGACTAATGAAAAACTGTTTTTT. Residues: CASSQRGTNEKLFF. Combining the CDR3 with reference TRBV14 and TRBJ1-4 gives the whole variable domain EAGVTQFPSHSVIEKGQTVTLRCDPISGHDNLYWYRRVMGKEIKFLLHFVKESKQDESGMPNNRFLAERTGGTYSTLKVQPAELEDSGVYFCASSQRGTNEKLFFGSGTQLSVL.

This chain joins TRBV10-1 and TRBJ2-4; no clear D. The CDR3 length is 14 residues. The germline V gene encodes CDR1 WNHNN and CDR2 SYGVQD (reference sequence). The CDR3 bases are TGCGCGGGCAACGACCATGGAGTTCAAGACACTCAGTACTTC. Its protein is CAGNDHGVQDTQYF.

The chain combines TRBV7-2 with TRBJ2-5; D ambiguous. The DNA end lines up better with TRBJ2-7; the J call may be wrong. This CDR3 contains 12 residues. Germline loops: CDR1 SGHTA, CDR2 FQGNSA. CDR3 in amino acids: CASSRPGYEQYF. The CDR3 region has the DNA TGTGCCAGCAGCCGCCCTGGATACGAGCAGTACTTC.

This chain links TRBV6-4 with TRBJ2-1; D gene unclear. The germline V gene encodes CDR1 MRHNA and CDR2 SNTAGT. Trimming pared 4 bases from V and 0 bases from J, leaving 7 bases between. The CDR3 is 14 amino acids. The CDR3 region is CASSVDNSYNEQFF. The CDR3 DNA follows: TGTGCCAGCAGTGTAGATAACTCCTACAATGAGCAGTTCTTC.

There are a few counts of this clonotype. J is TRBJ2-1 and V is TRBV6-5, with TRBD2 matching 11 bases. The J call is uncertain, as TRBJ2-7 better fits the DNA end. CDR1 is MNHEY and CDR2 is SVGAGI in the germline V gene. CDR3 length equals 15 residues. The CDR3 DNA reads as TGTGCCAGCAGTACTAGCGGGAGTTCCTACAATGAGCAGTACTTC. It yields the protein CASSTSGSSYNEQYF.

V and J are TRBV27 and TRBJ1-5, with D possibly being TRBD1 (6 bases). Trimming took off 2 bases at V and 10 bases at J, with 12 bases between the two ends. The CDR3 totals 13 residues. The germline V gene encodes CDR1 MNHEY and CDR2 SMNVEV (reference sequence). The CDR3, as DNA: TGTGCCAGCAGTTTACAGGGACACCTCCCCCAGCATTTT. It encodes CASSLQGHLPQHF.

This clonotype was seen only a few times. This chain connects TRBV4-2 to TRBJ2-2; 8 bases are shared with TRBD2. Trimming at V came to 4 bases and at J to 6 bases, leaving 19 bases not matched to a gene. Per the germline V gene, CDR1 is LGHNA and CDR2 is YNFKEQ. The CDR3 extends over 19 amino acids. The CDR3 here is CASSPSGASGLSLSGELFF. The CDR3 nucleotides read TGTGCCAGCAGCCCGTCCGGGGCTAGCGGGCTCTCTTTATCCGGGGAGCTGTTTTTT.

In its sample, this clonotype was seen once. The rearrangement joins TRBV9 to TRBJ2-3, with 10 bases that match TRBD2. V dropped 2 bases and J dropped 2; count of bases not matched to a gene: 5. The CDR3 extends over 16 amino acids. The germline gives CDR1 SGDLS, CDR2 YYNGEE. This CDR3 reads CASSVRLAGATDTQYF. The CDR3 DNA reads TGTGCCAGCAGCGTGCGGCTAGCGGGAGCCACAGATACGCAGTATTTT. The full variable domain, with the rest looked up from reference TRBV9 and TRBJ2-3, is DSGVTQTPKHLITATGQRVTLRCSPRSGDLSVYWYQQSLDQGLQFLIQYYNGEERAKGNILERFSAQQFPDLHSELNLSSLELGDSALYFCASSVRLAGATDTQYFGPGTRLTVL.

The chain couples TRBV6-1 to TRBJ2-1; 11 bases are shared with TRBD1. The germline CDR1 and CDR2 sequences are MNHNS and SASEGT. The ends lost 6 bases at V and 7 bases at J; junction bases unmatched: 11. This CDR3 is built from 16 residues. CDR3 nucleotides: TGTGCCAGCAGACGGACAGGGGGCGACCGGAGGAATGAGCAGTTCTTC. This translates into CASRRTGGDRRNEQFF.

Of note for this clonotype: The junction differs from germline at one of its ends, possibly a read error. This chain uses TRBV25-1 with TRBJ2-3; D assignment may be TRBD1 or TRBD2 (5 bases each). The better agreement between TRBJ2-7 and the DNA end casts doubt on the J call. The CDR3 is made up of 16 amino acids. Germline V gene sequence: CDR1 MGHDK, CDR2 SYGVNS. The CDR3 protein is CASSELGLSGQNTQYF. The CDR3 DNA reads TGTGCGAGCAGTGAACTGGGGCTGAGCGGCCAAAATACGCAGTACTTC.